Shown below are 8 T cell receptor beta chains from a single sample sequenced in a study of blood T cells in healthy people across ages. With a J-beta primer mix and a sample-barcoded 5' primer, a second PCR ran about 7 to 12 cycles. TCRdb processed the 5' RACE reads anew with MiXCR; each CDR3 protein has one entry. This table has approximately 1.5 million distinct CDR3 sequences, roughly two fifths appearing once. The source material was blood. The receptors shown here come from a woman younger than 30 in good health.

On this clonotype itself: This may arise from a read error, as a much more abundant clone is one base away. The chain carries TRBV29-1 and TRBJ2-3; 7 bases agree with TRBD2. V trimming: 4 bases; J trimming: 2 bases; junction bases outside the gene matches: 6. The CDR3 loop spans 14 amino acids. Germline V gene lookup returns CDR1 SQVTM and CDR2 ANQGSEA. The CDR3 protein is CSVGGGRDTDTQYF. CDR3 nucleotides: TGCAGCGTTGGGGGAGGGAGAGACACAGATACGCAGTATTTT.

This clonotype is a singleton in its sample. This may be a read error: a much more frequent sequence differs by one nucleotide. V and J are TRBV6-5 and TRBJ1-1; tentatively, D is TRBD1 (6 bases). The CDR3 has 14 amino acids. CDR1 and CDR2 from the germline V gene are MNHEY and SVGAGI. CDR3 nucleotide sequence: TGTGTCAGCAGCTTCGGGGGCGCGGGAACTGAAGCTTTCTTT. It translates to CVSSFGGAGTEAFF.

Only a few counts were recorded for this clonotype. The rearrangement links TRBV12-3 or TRBV12-4 to TRBJ2-5, with TRBD2 matching 14 bases. The J call is doubtful: the DNA matches TRBJ2-7 better. The CDR3 extends over 16 amino acids. The CDR3 spells CASSGRLAGGLNEQYF. The CDR3, as DNA: TGTGCCAGCAGTGGCAGACTAGCGGGAGGGCTCAACGAGCAGTACTTC.

This clonotype was counted between two and nine times. This chain connects TRBV7-8 to TRBJ2-5; D is unresolved. The ends were cut back, 2 bases at V and 11 bases at J, with 21 bases in the middle. CDR1 is SGHVS, CDR2 FQNEAQ, per germline. The CDR3 length is 15 residues. The CDR3 nucleotides are TGTGCCAGCAGCTTAATTCCGGGCCCTACCCGGCAGCAGTACTTC. Amino acids: CASSLIPGPTRQQYF.

V and J are TRBV18 and TRBJ1-1, with 7 bases that match TRBD1. The CDR3 sequence is 16 residues long. Germline V gene data show CDR1 as KGHSH and CDR2 as LQKENI. Trimming removed 2 bases from V and 8 bases from J; junction bases left unmatched: 14. This chain's CDR3 is CASSPSLQGGFGEAFF. The CDR3, as DNA: TGTGCCAGCTCACCAAGTCTCCAGGGGGGGTTCGGGGAAGCTTTCTTT.

This clonotype has a handful of counts. The chain has TRBV5-5 and TRBJ2-1, with TRBD1 matching 7 bases. The CDR3 is made up of 15 amino acids. Germline V gives CDR1 SGHKS, CDR2 YYEKEE (reference sequence). The J segment lost 3 bases and the V segment lost 4 bases, leaving 7 bases of the junction unmatched. The CDR3 protein is CASSTTGAFYNEQFF. Here the CDR3 DNA reads TGTGCCAGCAGCACCACAGGGGCCTTCTACAATGAGCAGTTCTTC.

This clonotype was seen repeatedly, ten times or more. CDR3 nucleotide sequence: TGTGCCATCAGTGGCACTAACTATGGCTACACCTTC. It is translated as CAISGTNYGYTF. The chain uses TRBV10-3 and TRBJ1-2; no reliable D call. Germline loops: CDR1 ENHRY, CDR2 SYGVKD. V was clipped by 4 bases and J by 0 bases, with 3 bases between them. The CDR3 spans 12 residues.

The V call is TRBV4-1, the J call TRBJ1-6, with 7 bases lining up with TRBD1. V dropped 3 bases and J dropped 3; count of bases not matched to a gene: 5. Germline V gene sequence: CDR1 MGHRA, CDR2 YSYEKL. This CDR3 has 16 amino acids. In nucleotides, the CDR3 is TGCGCCAGCAGCCACCCAGGGGGGCTCTATAATTCACCCCTCCACTTT. Translation: CASSHPGGLYNSPLHF.